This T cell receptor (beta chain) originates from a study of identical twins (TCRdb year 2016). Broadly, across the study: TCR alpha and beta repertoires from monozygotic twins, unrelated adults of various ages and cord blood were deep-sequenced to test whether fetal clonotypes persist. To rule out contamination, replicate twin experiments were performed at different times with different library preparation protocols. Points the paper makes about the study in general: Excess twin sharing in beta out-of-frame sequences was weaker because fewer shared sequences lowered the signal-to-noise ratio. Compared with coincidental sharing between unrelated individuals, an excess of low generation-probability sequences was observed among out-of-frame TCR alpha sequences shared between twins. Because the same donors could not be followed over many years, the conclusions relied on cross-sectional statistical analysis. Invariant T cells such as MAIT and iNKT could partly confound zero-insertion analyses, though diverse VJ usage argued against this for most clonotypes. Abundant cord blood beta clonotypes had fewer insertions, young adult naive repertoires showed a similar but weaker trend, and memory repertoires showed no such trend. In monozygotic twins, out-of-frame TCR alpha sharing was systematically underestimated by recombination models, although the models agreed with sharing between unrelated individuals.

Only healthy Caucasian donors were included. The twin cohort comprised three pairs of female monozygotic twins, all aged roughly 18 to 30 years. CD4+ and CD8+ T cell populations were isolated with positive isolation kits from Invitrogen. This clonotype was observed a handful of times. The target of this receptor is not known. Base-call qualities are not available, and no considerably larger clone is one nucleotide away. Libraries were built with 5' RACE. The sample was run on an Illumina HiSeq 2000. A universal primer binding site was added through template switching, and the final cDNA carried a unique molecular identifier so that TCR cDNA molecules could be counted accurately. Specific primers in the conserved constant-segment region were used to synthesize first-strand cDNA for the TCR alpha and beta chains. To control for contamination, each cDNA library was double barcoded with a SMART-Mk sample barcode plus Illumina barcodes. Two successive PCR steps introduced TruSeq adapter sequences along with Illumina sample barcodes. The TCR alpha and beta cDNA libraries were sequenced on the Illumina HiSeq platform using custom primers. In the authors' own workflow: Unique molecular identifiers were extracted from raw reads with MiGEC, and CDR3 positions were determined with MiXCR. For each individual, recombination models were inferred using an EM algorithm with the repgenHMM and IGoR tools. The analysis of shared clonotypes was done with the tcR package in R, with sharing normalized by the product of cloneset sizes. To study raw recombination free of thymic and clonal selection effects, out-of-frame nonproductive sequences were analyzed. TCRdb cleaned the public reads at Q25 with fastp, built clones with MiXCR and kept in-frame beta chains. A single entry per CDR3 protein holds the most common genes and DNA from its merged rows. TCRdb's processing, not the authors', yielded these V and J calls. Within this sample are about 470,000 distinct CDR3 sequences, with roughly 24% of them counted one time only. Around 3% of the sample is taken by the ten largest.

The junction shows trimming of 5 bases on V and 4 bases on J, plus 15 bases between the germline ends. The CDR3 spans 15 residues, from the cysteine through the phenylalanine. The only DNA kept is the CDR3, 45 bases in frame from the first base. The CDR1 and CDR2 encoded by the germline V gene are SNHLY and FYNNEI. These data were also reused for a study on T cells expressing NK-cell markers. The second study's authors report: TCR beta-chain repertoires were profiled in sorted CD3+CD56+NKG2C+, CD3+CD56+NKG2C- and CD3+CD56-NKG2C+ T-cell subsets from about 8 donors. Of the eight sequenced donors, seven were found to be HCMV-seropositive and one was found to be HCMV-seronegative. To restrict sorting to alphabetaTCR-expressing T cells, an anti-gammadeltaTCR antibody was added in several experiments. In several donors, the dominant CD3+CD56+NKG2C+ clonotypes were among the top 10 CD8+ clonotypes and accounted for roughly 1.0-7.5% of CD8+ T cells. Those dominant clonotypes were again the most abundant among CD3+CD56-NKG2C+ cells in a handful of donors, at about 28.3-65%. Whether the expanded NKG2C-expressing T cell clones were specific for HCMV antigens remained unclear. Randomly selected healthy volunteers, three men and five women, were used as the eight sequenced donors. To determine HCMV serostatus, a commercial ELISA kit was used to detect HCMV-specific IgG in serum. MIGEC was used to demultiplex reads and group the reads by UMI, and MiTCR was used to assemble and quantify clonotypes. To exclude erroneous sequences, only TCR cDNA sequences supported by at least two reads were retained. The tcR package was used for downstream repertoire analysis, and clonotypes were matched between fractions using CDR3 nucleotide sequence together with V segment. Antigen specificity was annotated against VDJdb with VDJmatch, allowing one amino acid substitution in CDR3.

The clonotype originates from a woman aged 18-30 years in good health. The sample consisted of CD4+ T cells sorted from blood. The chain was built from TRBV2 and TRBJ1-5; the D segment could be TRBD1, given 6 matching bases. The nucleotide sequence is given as TGTGCCAGCAGTATCCGGACAGCCCGAAATCAGCCCCAGCATTTT. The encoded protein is CASSIRTARNQPQHF.